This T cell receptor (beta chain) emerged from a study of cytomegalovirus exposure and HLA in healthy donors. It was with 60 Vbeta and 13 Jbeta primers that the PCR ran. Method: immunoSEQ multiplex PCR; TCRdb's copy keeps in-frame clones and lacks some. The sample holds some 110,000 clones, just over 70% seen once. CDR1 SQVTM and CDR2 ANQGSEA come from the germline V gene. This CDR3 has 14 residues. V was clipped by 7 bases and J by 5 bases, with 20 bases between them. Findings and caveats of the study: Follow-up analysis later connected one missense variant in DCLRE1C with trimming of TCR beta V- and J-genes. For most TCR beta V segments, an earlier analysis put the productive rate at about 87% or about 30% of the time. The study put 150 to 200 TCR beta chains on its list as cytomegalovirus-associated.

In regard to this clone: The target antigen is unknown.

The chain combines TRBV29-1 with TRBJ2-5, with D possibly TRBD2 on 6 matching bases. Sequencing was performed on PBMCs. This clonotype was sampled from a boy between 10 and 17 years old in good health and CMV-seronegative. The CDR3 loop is CSADTSPVGETQYF. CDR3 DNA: TGCAGCGCCGACACTAGCCCCGTGGGGGAGACCCAGTACTTC.